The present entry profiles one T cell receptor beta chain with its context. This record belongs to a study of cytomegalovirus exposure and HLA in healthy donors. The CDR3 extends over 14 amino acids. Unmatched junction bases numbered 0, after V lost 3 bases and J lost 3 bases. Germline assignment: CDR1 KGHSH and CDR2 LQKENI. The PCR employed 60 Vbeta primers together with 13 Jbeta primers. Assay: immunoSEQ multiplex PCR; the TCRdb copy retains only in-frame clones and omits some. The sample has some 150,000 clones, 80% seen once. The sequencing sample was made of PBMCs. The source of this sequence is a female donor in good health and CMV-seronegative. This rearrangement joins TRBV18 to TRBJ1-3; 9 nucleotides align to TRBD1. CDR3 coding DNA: TGTGCCAGCTCACCGGACAGGGGTGGAAACACCATATATTTT. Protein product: CASSPDRGGNTIYF.